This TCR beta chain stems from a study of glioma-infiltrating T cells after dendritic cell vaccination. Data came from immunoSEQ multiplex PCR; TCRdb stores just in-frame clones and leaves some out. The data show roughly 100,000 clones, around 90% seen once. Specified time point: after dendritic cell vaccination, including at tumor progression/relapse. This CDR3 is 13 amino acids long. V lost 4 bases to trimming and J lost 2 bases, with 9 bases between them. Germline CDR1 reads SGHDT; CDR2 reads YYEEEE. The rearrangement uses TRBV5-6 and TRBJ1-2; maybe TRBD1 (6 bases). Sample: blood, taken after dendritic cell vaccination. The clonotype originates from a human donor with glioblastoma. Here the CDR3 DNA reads TGTGCCAGCAGCAAAGGACAGAACTATGGCTACACCTTC. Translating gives CASSKGQNYGYTF.